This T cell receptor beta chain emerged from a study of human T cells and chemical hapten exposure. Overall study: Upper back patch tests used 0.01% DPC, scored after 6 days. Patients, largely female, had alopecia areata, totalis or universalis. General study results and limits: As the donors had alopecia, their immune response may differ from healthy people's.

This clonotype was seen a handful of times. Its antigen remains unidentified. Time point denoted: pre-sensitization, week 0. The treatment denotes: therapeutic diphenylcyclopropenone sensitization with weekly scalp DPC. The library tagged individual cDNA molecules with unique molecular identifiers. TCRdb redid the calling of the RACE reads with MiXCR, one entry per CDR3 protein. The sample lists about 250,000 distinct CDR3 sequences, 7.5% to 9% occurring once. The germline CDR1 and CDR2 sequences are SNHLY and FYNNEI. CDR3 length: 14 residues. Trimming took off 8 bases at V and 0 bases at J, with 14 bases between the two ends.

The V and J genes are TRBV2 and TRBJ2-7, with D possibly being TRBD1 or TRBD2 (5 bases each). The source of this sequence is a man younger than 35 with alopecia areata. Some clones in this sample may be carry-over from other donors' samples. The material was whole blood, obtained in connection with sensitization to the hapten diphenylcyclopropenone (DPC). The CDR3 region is CASLREGYSYEQYF. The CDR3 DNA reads TGTGCCAGCCTACGAGAGGGGTACTCCTACGAGCAGTACTTC. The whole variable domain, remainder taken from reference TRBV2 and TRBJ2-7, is EPEVTQTPSHQVTQMGQEVILRCVPISNHLYFYWYRQILGQKVEFLVSFYNNEISEKSEIFDDQFSVERPDGSNFTLKIRSTKLEDSAMYFCASLREGYSYEQYFGPGTRLTVT.